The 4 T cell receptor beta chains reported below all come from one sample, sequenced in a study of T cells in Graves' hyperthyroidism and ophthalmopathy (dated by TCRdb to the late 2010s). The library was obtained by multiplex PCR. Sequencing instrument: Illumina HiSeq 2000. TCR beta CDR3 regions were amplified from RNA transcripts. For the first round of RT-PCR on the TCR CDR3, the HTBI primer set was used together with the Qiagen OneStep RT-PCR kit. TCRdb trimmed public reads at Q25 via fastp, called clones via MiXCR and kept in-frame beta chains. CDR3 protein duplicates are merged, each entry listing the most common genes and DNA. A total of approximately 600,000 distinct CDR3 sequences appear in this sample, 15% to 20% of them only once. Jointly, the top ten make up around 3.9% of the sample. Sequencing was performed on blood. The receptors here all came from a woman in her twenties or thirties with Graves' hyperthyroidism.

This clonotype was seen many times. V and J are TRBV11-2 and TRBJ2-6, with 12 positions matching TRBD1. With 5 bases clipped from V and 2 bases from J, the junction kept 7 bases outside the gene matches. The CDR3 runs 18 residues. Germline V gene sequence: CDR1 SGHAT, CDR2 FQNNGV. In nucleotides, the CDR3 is TGTGCCAGCAGCCAGCGGGACAGGGGGCTGGCTGGGGCCAACGTCCTGACTTTC. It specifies CASSQRDRGLAGANVLTF.

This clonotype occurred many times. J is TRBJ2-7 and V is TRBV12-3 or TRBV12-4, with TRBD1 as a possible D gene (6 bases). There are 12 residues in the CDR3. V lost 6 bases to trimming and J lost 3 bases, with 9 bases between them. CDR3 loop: CASRTGHYEQYF. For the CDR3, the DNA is TGTGCCAGCAGGACGGGACACTACGAGCAGTACTTC.

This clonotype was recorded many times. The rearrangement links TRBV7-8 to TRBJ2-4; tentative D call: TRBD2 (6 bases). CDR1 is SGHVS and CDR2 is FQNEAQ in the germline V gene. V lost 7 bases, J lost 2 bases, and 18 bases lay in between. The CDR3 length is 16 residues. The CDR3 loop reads CASTFNVEGTKNIQYF. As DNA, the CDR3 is TGTGCCAGCACCTTCAACGTGGAGGGGACCAAAAACATTCAGTACTTC.

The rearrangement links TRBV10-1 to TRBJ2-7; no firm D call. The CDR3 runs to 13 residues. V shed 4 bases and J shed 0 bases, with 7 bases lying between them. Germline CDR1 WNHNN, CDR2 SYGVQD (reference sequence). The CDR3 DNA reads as TGCGCCAGCAGTGGAGGCACCTCCTACGAGCAGTACTTC. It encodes CASSGGTSYEQYF.